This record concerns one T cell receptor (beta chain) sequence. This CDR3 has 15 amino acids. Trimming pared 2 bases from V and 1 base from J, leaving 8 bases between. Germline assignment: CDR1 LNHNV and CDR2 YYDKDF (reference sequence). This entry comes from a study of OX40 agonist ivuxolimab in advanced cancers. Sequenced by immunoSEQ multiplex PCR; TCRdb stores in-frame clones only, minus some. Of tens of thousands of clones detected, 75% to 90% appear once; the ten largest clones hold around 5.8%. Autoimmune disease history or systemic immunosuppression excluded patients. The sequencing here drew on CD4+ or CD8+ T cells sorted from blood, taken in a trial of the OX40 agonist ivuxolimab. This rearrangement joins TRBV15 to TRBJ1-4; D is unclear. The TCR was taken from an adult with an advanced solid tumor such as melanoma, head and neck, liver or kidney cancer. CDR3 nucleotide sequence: TGTGCCACCAGCAGACATGCGGTAACTAATGAAAAACTGTTTTTT. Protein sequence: CATSRHAVTNEKLFF.